This T cell receptor beta chain was identified during a study of T cells after posttransplantation cyclophosphamide. From germline, CDR1 is ENHRY and CDR2 SYGVKD. V trimming: 4 bases; J trimming: 3 bases; junction bases outside the gene matches: 9. The CDR3 spans 15 residues. Only a few counts were recorded for this clone. Its specificity is unknown. TCRdb's copy holds only in-frame clones and misses some; the assay was immunoSEQ multiplex PCR. The repertoire holds approximately 52,000 clones, with approximately 86% as singletons. Notes on the study in general: Donor CD8+ memory clones often dominated recipient blood repertoires at later times. TRB clonality was highly associated with recipient CMV seropositivity and reactivation. TRB overlap between skin or GI tissue T cells and blood was limited.

This sequence joins TRBV10-3 and TRBJ2-7; 7 nucleotides line up with TRBD1. This TCR was sampled from a man younger than 40 with a blood cancer, CMV-positive, and with a related stem cell donor. Sequenced material: PBMCs. This CDR3 is CAISGVRDSHYEQYF. CDR3 DNA sequence: TGTGCCATCAGTGGGGTCCGGGACAGCCACTACGAGCAGTACTTC.